The entry below gives a single TCR beta chain sequence along with its context. Its antigen is still unknown. This sample was taken from a study of PD-L1 blockade in urothelial cancer. Study-level information: Blood was evaluated 3 weeks (second dose) and 6 weeks after therapy began.

Profiling relied on immunoSEQ multiplex PCR, and the TCRdb table lists in-frame clones only, not all of them. The table shows around 100,000 clones, with around 90% occurring only once. The time point: peripheral blood 6 weeks after treatment start. Locally advanced or metastatic urothelial carcinoma affected all patients. Individual patients had between 1 and 8 samples, taken pretreatment and on-treatment. The study, taken as a whole, reports: Durable-benefit patients expanded tumor-associated blood clones more at 3 weeks.

CDR1 SGHTA and CDR2 FQGNSA come from the germline V gene. V was shortened by 1 base and J by 6 bases, with 17 bases between the two germline ends. This CDR3 is built from 16 residues. The gene calls are TRBV7-2 and TRBJ2-3; TRBD1 might be the D (6 bases). The receptor was isolated from a man in his 60s with urothelial cancer. The specimen was PBMCs, collected around atezolizumab (anti-PD-L1) treatment. The CDR3 region is CASSLDWGRSVDTQYF. The CDR3 DNA follows: TGTGCCAGCAGCTTAGATTGGGGGCGATCGGTGGATACGCAGTATTTT.